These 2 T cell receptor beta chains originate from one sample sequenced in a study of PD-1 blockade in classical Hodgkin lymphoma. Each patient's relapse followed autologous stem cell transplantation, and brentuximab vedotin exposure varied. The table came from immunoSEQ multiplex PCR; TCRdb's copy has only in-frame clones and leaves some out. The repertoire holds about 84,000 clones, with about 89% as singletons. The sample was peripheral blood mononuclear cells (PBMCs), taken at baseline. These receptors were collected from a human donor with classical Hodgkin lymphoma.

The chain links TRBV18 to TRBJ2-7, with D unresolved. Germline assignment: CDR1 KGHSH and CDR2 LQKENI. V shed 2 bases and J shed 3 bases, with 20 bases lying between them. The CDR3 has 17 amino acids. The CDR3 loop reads CASSPKHEAPDGYEQYF. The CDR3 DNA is TGTGCCAGCTCACCAAAGCATGAAGCCCCGGATGGCTACGAGCAGTACTTC.

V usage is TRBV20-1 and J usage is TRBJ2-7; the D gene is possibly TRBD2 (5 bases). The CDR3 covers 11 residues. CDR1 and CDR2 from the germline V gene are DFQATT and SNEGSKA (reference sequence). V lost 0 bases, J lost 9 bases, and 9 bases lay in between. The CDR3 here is CSARENGGQYF. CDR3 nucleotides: TGCAGTGCTAGAGAAAACGGAGGGCAGTACTTC.